Presented here are 8 T cell receptor beta chains from one specimen sequenced in a study of shared clonotypes between healthy human individuals. TCRdb's table, derived via immunoSEQ multiplex PCR, lists solely in-frame clones and lacks some. This sample yields about 710,000 clones, of which roughly 72% are seen a single time; under 2% belongs to the top ten. Sample: memory CD4+ T cells sorted from blood. Subset in this sample: CD45RA-negative fraction. These receptors all come from a woman aged 25 to 39 in good health.

This clone was seen ten or more times. The V and J genes are TRBV25-1 and TRBJ1-2; D unresolved. V was shortened by 5 bases and J by 8 bases, with 15 bases between the two germline ends. The germline CDR1 and CDR2 sequences are MGHDK and SYGVNS. There are 13 residues in the CDR3. The CDR3 here is CASSPREKEGYTF. CDR3 DNA: TGTGCCAGCAGTCCCCGGGAGAAAGAAGGCTACACCTTC.

The DNA for the CDR3 is TGTGCCAGCAGCTTGCCCCCCAGCGGGAGGGTCAATGAGCAGTTCTTC. Residues: CASSLPPSGRVNEQFF. The chain recombines TRBV5-4 with TRBJ2-1, with 10 positions matching TRBD2. CDR1 and CDR2 (germline): SGHNT, YYREEE (reference sequence). CDR3 length: 16 amino acids. Trimming took 1 base from V and 6 from J; bases not matched to a gene: 7.

In this sample, this clone turned up a few times. Other DNA sequences in the same sample also yield this CDR3. The chain employs TRBV27 and TRBJ1-5; D ambiguous. Between the trimmed V and J ends, which lost 5 bases and 0 bases, there was a span of 8 bases. Germline V gene lookup returns CDR1 MNHEY and CDR2 SMNVEV (reference sequence). The CDR3 runs 14 residues. The CDR3 DNA follows: TGTGCCAGCAGTGGACCCGATAGCAATCAGCCCCAGCATTTT. This translates into CASSGPDSNQPQHF.

The rearrangement joins TRBV7-3 to TRBJ1-2; 9 bases align to TRBD1. V was pared by 5 bases and J by 4 bases, with 8 bases of the junction left unmatched. The CDR3 extends over 15 amino acids. Germline V CDR1 and CDR2: SGHTA, FQGTGA. In DNA form, the CDR3 reads TGTGCCAGCAGCCTCGGGACAGGGTCTTCCTATGGCTACACCTTC. As protein: CASSLGTGSSYGYTF. Full variable domain (rest looked up from reference TRBV7-3 and TRBJ1-2): GAGVSQTPSNKVTEKGKYVELRCDPISGHTALYWYRQSLGQGPEFLIYFQGTGAADDSGLPNDRFFAVRPEGSVSTLKIQRTERGDSAVYLCASSLGTGSSYGYTFGSGTRLTVV.

The chain couples TRBV11-2 to TRBJ2-7; D gene unclear. Germline loops: CDR1 SGHAT, CDR2 FQNNGV. This CDR3 region has 14 residues. Trimming stripped 5 bases from V and 1 base from J, with 12 bases between. The DNA of the CDR3 is TGTGCCAGCAGCACCCCACTTGATTCCTACGAGCAGTACTTC. As protein: CASSTPLDSYEQYF.

The chain has TRBV19 and TRBJ2-2; D gene unclear. CDR3 length equals 12 residues. Trimming pared 3 bases from V and 6 bases from J, leaving 5 bases between. Germline V gene lookup returns CDR1 LNHDA and CDR2 SQIVND (reference sequence). The CDR3 bases are TGTGCCAGTAGTATCTTTGCCGGGGAGCTGTTTTTT. Translation: CASSIFAGELFF.

In its sample, this clone was seen many times. The gene calls are TRBV5-6 and TRBJ2-1; the D is unclear. CDR3 length: 11 residues. Deletions cut 3 bases from V and 2 bases from J, with 0 bases between. Germline V gene data show CDR1 as SGHDT and CDR2 as YYEEEE. CDR3 bases: TGTGCCAGCAGCTCCTACAATGAGCAGTTCTTC. Protein: CASSSYNEQFF. Variable domain in full (rest from reference TRBV5-6 and TRBJ2-1): DAGVTQSPTHLIKTRGQQVTLRCSPKSGHDTVSWYQQALGQGPQFIFQYYEEEERQRGNFPDRFSGHQFPNYSSELNVNALLLGDSALYLCASSSYNEQFFGPGTRLTVL.

The chain joins TRBV6-5 to TRBJ2-1; tentatively, D is TRBD2 (6 bases). The CDR3 covers 11 residues. The V end was cut by 4 bases, the J end by 8 bases, with 6 bases between. In germline, CDR1 is MNHEY, CDR2 SVGAGI. CDR3 nucleotide sequence: TGTGCCAGCAGTTCGGGGGATGAGCAGTTCTTC. It specifies CASSSGDEQFF.